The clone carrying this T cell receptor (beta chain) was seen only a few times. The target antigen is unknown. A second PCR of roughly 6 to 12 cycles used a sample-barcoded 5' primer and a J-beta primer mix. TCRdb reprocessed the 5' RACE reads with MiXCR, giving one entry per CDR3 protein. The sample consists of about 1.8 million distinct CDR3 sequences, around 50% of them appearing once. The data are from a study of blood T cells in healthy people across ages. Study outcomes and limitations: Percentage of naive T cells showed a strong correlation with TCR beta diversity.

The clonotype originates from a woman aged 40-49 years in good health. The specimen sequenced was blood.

Here the CDR3 DNA reads TGTGCCAGCAGCCAACGATCGGGGGGTCGGTACAATGAGCAGTTCTTC. Translated: CASSQRSGGRYNEQFF. The chain links TRBV28 to TRBJ2-1, with 7 bases fitting TRBD2. The CDR3 has 16 residues. Germline trimming cut 6 bases from V and 4 bases from J; bases unmatched to any gene: 12. Germline values: CDR1 MDHEN, CDR2 SYDVKM. Looking up the rest from reference TRBV28 and TRBJ2-1 gives the full variable domain: DVKVTQSSRYLVKRTGEKVFLECVQDMDHENMFWYRQDPGLGLRLIYFSYDVKMKEKGDIPEGYSVSREKKERFSLILESASTNQTSMYLCASSQRSGGRYNEQFFGPGTRLTVL.